This note documents a single T cell receptor beta chain sequence. The antigen remains unidentified. TCR cDNA molecules each carried a unique molecular identifier. TCRdb passed the 5' RACE reads through MiXCR, listing each CDR3 protein once. The sample shows 40,000 to 50,000 distinct CDR3 sequences, less than 9% of them seen only once. This entry comes from a study of spatial heterogeneity in lung cancer. Study outcomes and limitations: Ubiquitous expanded tumor TCRs were seen in blood more at resection than at follow-up.

The length of the CDR3 is 15 residues. Trimming stripped 5 bases from V and 4 bases from J, with 17 bases between. Per germline, CDR1 SEHNR and CDR2 FQNEAQ (reference sequence). Stated time point: sample taken at primary tumor resection. Whole RNA came from tumor, nontumor lung or frozen PBMC and was sequenced without being sorted. Donors were around 70 untreated early-stage non-small cell lung cancer patients. V gene TRBV7-9 combines with J gene TRBJ2-5; D is ambiguous. This receptor was identified in a female donor with early-stage non-small cell lung cancer. The material was PBMCs, obtained at surgery. CDR3 loop: CASSPGFSELETQYF. Here the CDR3 DNA reads TGTGCCAGCAGCCCAGGCTTTTCGGAGCTAGAGACCCAGTACTTC.